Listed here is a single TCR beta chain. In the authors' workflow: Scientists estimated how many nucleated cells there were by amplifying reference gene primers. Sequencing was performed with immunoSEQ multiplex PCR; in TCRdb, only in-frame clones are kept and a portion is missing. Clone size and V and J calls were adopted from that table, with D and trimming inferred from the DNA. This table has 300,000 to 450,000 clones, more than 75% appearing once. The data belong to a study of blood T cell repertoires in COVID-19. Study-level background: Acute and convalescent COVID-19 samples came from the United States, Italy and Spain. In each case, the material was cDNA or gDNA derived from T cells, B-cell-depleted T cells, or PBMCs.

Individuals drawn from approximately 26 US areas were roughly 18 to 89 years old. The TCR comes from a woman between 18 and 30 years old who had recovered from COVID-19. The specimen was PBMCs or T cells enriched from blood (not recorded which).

CDR3 bases: TGTGCCAGCAGTTACTTTGAGCTTCGGACAGGAAGGGGTGAAAAACTGTTTTTT. Protein product: CASSYFELRTGRGEKLFF. The chain has TRBV6-2 or TRBV6-3 and TRBJ1-4; 7 bases are shared with TRBD1. The ends lost 1 base at V and 7 bases at J; junction bases unmatched: 15. Germline assignment: CDR1 MNHEY and CDR2 SVGEGT. CDR3 length: 18 residues.